This TCR beta chain was sequenced for a study of CD8 T cells in Susac syndrome. V was clipped by 2 bases and J by 2 bases, with 11 bases between them. This CDR3 spans 15 amino acids. Controls were healthy donors chosen to match patients in age and sex. Negative isolation was used for CD8+ and CD4+ T cells, and FACS enrichment was applied to TEMRA cells. The study's findings and limits: The number of individuals included in the study's TCR sequencing and HLA analysis was acknowledged as relatively small.

In regard to this clonotype: Its antigen is as yet unknown.

RNA totalling roughly 0.45 to 1 ug underwent reverse transcription with random hexamers. TCR beta CDR3 was amplified by immunoSEQ covering 54 Vbeta and 13 Jbeta. One entry per CDR3 protein, called by TCRdb with MiXCR from the immunoSEQ multiplex PCR reads. The table shows about 140,000 distinct CDR3 sequences, with 94% occurring only once. Input material: CD8+ T cells from PBMCs. The source is a human donor in good health. V is TRBV12-3 or TRBV12-4 and J is TRBJ2-3; D gene uncertain. This CDR3 reads CASSLRVPATDTQYF. DNA for the CDR3: TGTGCCAGCAGTTTACGGGTACCTGCCACAGATACGCAGTATTTT.